The clone carrying this T cell receptor beta chain has more than one count but fewer than ten. The target antigen is unknown. 5'RACE template switching added a universal primer site and UMIs to TCR cDNA. TCRdb recomputed calls from the 5' RACE reads with MiXCR, one row per CDR3 protein. There are hundreds of thousands of distinct CDR3 sequences in the sample; more than 9% occur only once, and 15% lies in the top ten. This record comes from a study of T cells after yellow fever vaccination. Regarding the study as a whole: Re-detected after boosting: most primary clones, around 96% of CD4 and 88% of CD8.

This sequence was found in a man younger than 40 who received the YFV17D yellow fever vaccine. The source material was PBMCs, sampled on the day of the yellow fever booster vaccination.

Written as DNA, the CDR3 is TGTGCCAGCAGCTTACTGCTACTGAACACTGAAGCTTTCTTT. This sequence encodes CASSLLLLNTEAFF. J is TRBJ1-1 and V is TRBV7-8, with D uncertain. Germline CDR1 and CDR2: SGHVS and FQNEAQ. V dropped 2 bases and J dropped 0 bases, with 7 bases sitting between them. The CDR3 is made up of 14 amino acids.